A single sample is the source of the 6 T cell receptor beta chains below, sequenced in a study of control samples from healthy donors and cancer patients. TCRdb's copy holds only in-frame clones and misses some; the assay was immunoSEQ multiplex PCR. The table has about 120,000 clones, more than 85% seen once; the top ten hold 1.5% to 2%. Sequencing was carried out using blood. The receptors come from a man aged 18 to 30 in good health.

The chain employs TRBV7-2 and TRBJ2-7; TRBD1 is a possible D gene (5 bases). V dropped 3 bases and J dropped 11 bases, with 17 bases sitting between them. This CDR3 has 13 amino acids. The germline V gene encodes CDR1 SGHTA and CDR2 FQGNSA. This CDR3 is CASSFDGASPEYF. The CDR3 nucleotides are TGTGCCAGCAGCTTCGATGGGGCTAGTCCCGAGTACTTC.

The chain carries TRBV6-6 and TRBJ2-7; no firm D call. From germline, CDR1 is MNHNY and CDR2 SVGAGI (reference sequence). V lost 6 bases and J lost 2, with 8 bases in between. CDR3 size: 12 residues. DNA for the CDR3: TGTGCCAGCAGGGAAAGGACCTACGAGCAGTACTTC. Residues: CASRERTYEQYF.

This clone was observed a single time. V usage is TRBV6-2 or TRBV6-3 and J usage is TRBJ2-7; TRBD1 matches 8 bases. CDR3 length: 15 residues. The germline gives CDR1 MNHEY, CDR2 SVGEGT. V shed 2 bases and J 5 bases; nucleotides not matched to a gene: 8. The CDR3 DNA reads as TGTGCCAGCAGTTACACCCCGGGACAGGCCCACGAGCAGTACTTC. Amino acid sequence: CASSYTPGQAHEQYF.

The V gene is TRBV7-3, the J gene TRBJ2-3; D is undetermined. Trimming took off 2 bases at V and 4 bases at J, with 13 bases between the two ends. CDR1 is SGHTA, CDR2 FQGTGA, per germline. The length of the CDR3 is 15 residues. The CDR3 DNA reads TGTGCCAGCAGCTTAGTTAAGGGTAATGCAGATACGCAGTATTTT. Translation: CASSLVKGNADTQYF. The variable domain in full, with the rest retrieved from reference TRBV7-3 and TRBJ2-3, is GAGVSQTPSNKVTEKGKYVELRCDPISGHTALYWYRQSLGQGPEFLIYFQGTGAADDSGLPNDRFFAVRPEGSVSTLKIQRTERGDSAVYLCASSLVKGNADTQYFGPGTRLTVL.

This clone was picked up a small number of times. This sequence joins TRBV24-1 and TRBJ1-2, with D possibly matching TRBD1 (6 bases). Trimming took 3 bases from V and 6 from J, leaving 16 bases between them. The CDR3 consists of 15 residues. Germline V lookup: CDR1 KGHDR, CDR2 SFDVKD. The CDR3, as DNA: TGTGCCACCAGTGATCAAAGGCGGACAGTAAATGGCTACACCTTC. Its translation is CATSDQRRTVNGYTF.

The chain joins TRBV7-2 to TRBJ2-7, with 8 positions matching TRBD2. The CDR3 is made up of 14 amino acids. Germline V gives CDR1 SGHTA, CDR2 FQGNSA. The V segment lost 2 bases and the J segment 2 bases; nucleotides outside the gene matches: 2. CDR3: CASSLLAGPYEQYF. CDR3 nucleotides: TGTGCCAGCAGCTTATTAGCGGGACCCTACGAGCAGTACTTC.